Listed here is a single T cell receptor beta chain. These data belong to a study of yellow fever vaccine responses in identical twins. Germline V CDR1 and CDR2: MNHEY, SMNVEV (reference sequence). CDR3 length equals 14 residues. Trimming stripped 2 bases from V and 1 base from J, with 8 bases between. TCRdb recomputed calls from the RT-PCR reads with MiXCR, one row per CDR3 protein. There are about 1,800 distinct CDR3 sequences in the sample; approximately 86% occur only once, and approximately 4.8% lies in the top ten. The rearrangement uses TRBV27 and TRBJ2-5; no reliable D call. Here the sequenced sample was T cells from blood (PBMCs), unsorted or a sorted subset (not recorded which), taken before or after yellow fever vaccination (not recorded which). The TCR was taken from a woman aged 18 to 35 who received the yellow fever vaccine. DNA for the CDR3: TGTGCCAGCAGTTTACGGCGGCTCCAAGAGACCCAGTACTTC. Translating gives CASSLRRLQETQYF.